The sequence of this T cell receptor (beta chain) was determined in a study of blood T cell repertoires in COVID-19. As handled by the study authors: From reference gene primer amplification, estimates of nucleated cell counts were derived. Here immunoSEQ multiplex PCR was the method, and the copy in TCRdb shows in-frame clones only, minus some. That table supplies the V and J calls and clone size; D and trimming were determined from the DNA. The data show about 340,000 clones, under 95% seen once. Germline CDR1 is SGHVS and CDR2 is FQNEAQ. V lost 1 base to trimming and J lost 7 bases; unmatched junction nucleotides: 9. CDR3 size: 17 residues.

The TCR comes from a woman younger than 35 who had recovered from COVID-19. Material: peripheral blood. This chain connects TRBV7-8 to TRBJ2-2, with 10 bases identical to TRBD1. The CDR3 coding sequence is TGTGCCAGCAGCTTAGGTTGGGGACAGGGGAGAATCGGGGAGCTGTTTTTT. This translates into CASSLGWGQGRIGELFF. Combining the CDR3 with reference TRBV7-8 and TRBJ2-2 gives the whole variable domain GAGVSQSPRYKVAKRGQDVALRCDPISGHVSLFWYQQALGQGPEFLTYFQNEAQLDKSGLPSDRFFAERPEGSVSTLKIQRTQQEDSAVYLCASSLGWGQGRIGELFFGEGSRLTVL.